The 18 T cell receptor beta chains below come from one sample, sequenced in a study of metastatic and nonmetastatic thyroid tumors. Until they underwent thyroid surgery, no patient had received any treatment. MiXCR was used by TCRdb to re-call the PCR reads. The profile shows 12,000 or so clones, about 12% of them singletons. The sequenced sample was blood. The receptors originated from a female donor with papillary thyroid cancer or a benign thyroid nodule (not recorded which). Some clones in this sample may be carry-over from other donors' samples.

This chain links TRBV7-3 with TRBJ2-1; TRBD1 aligns across 8 bases. The ends lost 5 bases at V and 10 bases at J; junction bases unmatched: 4. There are 12 residues in the CDR3. Per germline, CDR1 SGHTA and CDR2 FQGTGA. The CDR3: CASSTGGGEQFF. The CDR3 coding sequence is TGTGCCAGCAGCACAGGGGGTGGGGAGCAGTTCTTC.

As for this clone: Sequence at one end of the junction differs from germline and may be a read error. The chain combines TRBV20-1 with TRBJ2-6, with 8 bases identical to TRBD2. The germline V gene has CDR1 DFQATT and CDR2 SNEGSKA (reference sequence). CDR3 size: 15 residues. As DNA, the CDR3 is TGCAGTGCCGCACGCGGGGGGTCCGGGGACAACGTCCTGACTTTC. Its translation: CSAARGGSGDNVLTF.

This clone was detected many times. This chain uses TRBV19 with TRBJ2-1, with D unresolved. With 5 bases removed from V and 0 bases from J, the gap between germline ends came to 14 bases. The length of the CDR3 is 16 residues. The germline V gene has CDR1 LNHDA and CDR2 SQIVND (reference sequence). In nucleotides, the CDR3 is TGTGCCAGTAGTGGATCAGAGTGGGGCTCCTACAATGAGCAGTTCTTC. Translating it yields CASSGSEWGSYNEQFF.

The chain combines TRBV2 with TRBJ2-2; 12 nucleotides line up with TRBD2. This CDR3 has 15 residues. CDR1 SNHLY and CDR2 FYNNEI come from the germline V gene. Losses at the gene ends were 6 bases for V and 7 bases for J; bases not matched to a gene: 6. Written as DNA, the CDR3 is TGTGCCAGCAGCCGGACTAGCGGGAATAGCGGGGAGCTGTTTTTT. This gives the protein CASSRTSGNSGELFF.

In its sample, this clone ranks as medium-sized. The chain is built from TRBV15 and TRBJ1-6; D not certain. Trimming removed 5 bases at V and 7 bases at J, with 15 bases between. CDR1 and CDR2 (germline): LNHNV, YYDKDF (reference sequence). The CDR3 sequence is 15 residues long. The CDR3 sequence is CATSQWTTGNSPLHF. For the CDR3, the DNA is TGTGCCACCAGCCAGTGGACCACCGGGAATTCACCCCTCCACTTT.

This clone was seen ten or more times. The sample contains more than one DNA sequence encoding this CDR3. This chain links TRBV4-1 with TRBJ2-2; a possible D gene is TRBD1 (6 bases). Per germline, CDR1 MGHRA and CDR2 YSYEKL. There are 16 residues in the CDR3. V lost 3 bases, J lost 10 bases, and 21 bases lay in between. CDR3 residues: CASSQPGQGAIKELFF. The CDR3 DNA follows: TGCGCCAGCAGCCAGCCGGGACAAGGGGCGATTAAGGAGCTGTTTTTT.

This clone was picked up many times. CDR3 DNA sequence: TGCAGCGCCCAGTGGAATGAAAAACTGTTTTTT. This encodes CSAQWNEKLFF. This chain links TRBV29-1 with TRBJ1-4; D unclear. The CDR3 contains 11 residues. V gave up 7 bases and J gave up 5 bases, with 8 bases separating them. Looked up from germline, CDR1 is SQVTM and CDR2 is ANQGSEA.

The table lists this clone with many counts. V usage is TRBV18 and J usage is TRBJ2-5, with TRBD1 matching 9 bases. Per germline, CDR1 KGHSH and CDR2 LQKENI. The CDR3 covers 15 residues. The junction had 6 bases not matched to a gene; V was cut back by 6 bases and J by 1 base. The CDR3 sequence: CASSQGQGPQETQYF. In DNA form, the CDR3 reads TGTGCCAGCTCCCAAGGACAGGGGCCCCAAGAGACCCAGTACTTC.

This clone was detected many times. J is TRBJ1-4 and V is TRBV27; 8 positions agree with TRBD1. The germline CDR1 and CDR2 sequences are MNHEY and SMNVEV (reference sequence). There are 14 residues in the CDR3. Germline trimming cut 2 bases from V and 6 bases from J; bases unmatched to any gene: 2. CDR3 sequence reads: CASSLTGGDEKLFF. The CDR3 DNA follows: TGTGCCAGCAGTTTAACAGGGGGTGATGAAAAACTGTTTTTT. Based on the CDR3 plus reference TRBV27 and TRBJ1-4, the full variable domain is EAQVTQNPRYLITVTGKKLTVTCSQNMNHEYMSWYRQDPGLGLRQIYYSMNVEVTDKGDVPEGYKVSRKEKRNFPLILESPSPNQTSLYFCASSLTGGDEKLFFGSGTQLSVL.

This clone was counted many times. Written as DNA, the CDR3 is TGTGCCAGCAGCGCCGGTGGTGACAGCTACAATGAGCAGTTCTTC. Its translation is CASSAGGDSYNEQFF. The rearrangement links TRBV9 to TRBJ2-1, with D maybe TRBD1 (5 bases). The germline V and J ends were trimmed by 3 bases and 3 bases, with 13 bases remaining between them. CDR1 is SGDLS, CDR2 YYNGEE, per germline. This CDR3 is 15 amino acids long.

This clone was recorded many times. A much larger clone differs from this one at a single base, so this may be a read error. Since no conserved phenylalanine or tryptophan closes the CDR3, a read error is the likely cause. The V call is TRBV10-3, the J call TRBJ1-1, with unresolved D. V lost 5 bases and J lost 0, with 4 bases in between. This CDR3 comprises 12 residues. CDR1 and CDR2 from the germline V gene are ENHRY and SYGVKD. The DNA for the CDR3 is TGTGCCATCAGTTCACTGAACACTGAAGCTTTCTCT. This encodes CAISSLNTEAFS.

Ten or more counts support this clone. The V and J genes are TRBV20-1 and TRBJ1-2, with 7 bases that match TRBD1. J was trimmed by 8 bases and V by 5 bases; bases with no gene match: 11. The CDR3 length is 13 residues. Germline V gene data show CDR1 as DFQATT and CDR2 as SNEGSKA (reference sequence). For the CDR3, the DNA is TGCAGTGCTGGGTACACAACAGGGGAAGGCTACACCTTC. Translating it yields CSAGYTTGEGYTF.

The sample holds many counts of this clone. Other DNA variants within this sample encode the same CDR3. The V gene is TRBV11-2, the J gene TRBJ1-3, with TRBD1 as a possible D gene (5 bases). V gave up 6 bases and J gave up 0 bases, with 9 bases separating them. The CDR3 runs to 14 residues. Per germline, CDR1 SGHAT and CDR2 FQNNGV. The CDR3 protein is CASSQGPSGNTIYF. The DNA for the CDR3 is TGTGCCAGCAGTCAGGGTCCCTCTGGAAACACCATATATTTT.

This clone was recorded many times. The chain employs TRBV7-2 and TRBJ2-2, with 7 bases that match TRBD1. CDR3 length: 15 amino acids. V gave up 2 bases and J gave up 2 bases; unmatched junction bases: 2. Germline V gene data show CDR1 as SGHTA and CDR2 as FQGNSA. The CDR3 sequence: CASSLLGGNTGELFF. Here the CDR3 DNA reads TGTGCCAGCAGCTTATTAGGGGGCAACACCGGGGAGCTGTTTTTT.

This clone is termed medium-sized (0.01 to 0.1%). The V and J genes are TRBV6-5 and TRBJ1-2; D is unclear. Looked up from germline, CDR1 is MNHEY and CDR2 is SVGAGI. This CDR3 is built from 15 residues. V was clipped by 0 bases and J by 4 bases, with 12 bases between them. The CDR3 reads CASSYSSAGPYGYTF. The CDR3 DNA is TGTGCCAGCAGTTACTCGTCTGCAGGCCCCTATGGCTACACCTTC.

This clone was counted ten times or more. This chain joins TRBV7-3 and TRBJ2-1; 8 nucleotides align to TRBD1. Germline lookup yields CDR1 SGHTA and CDR2 FQGTGA. Unmatched junction bases numbered 7, after V lost 2 bases and J lost 10 bases. The CDR3 covers 14 residues. Here the CDR3 reads CASSLGRTGPEQFF. The DNA of the CDR3 is TGTGCCAGCAGCTTAGGCCGGACAGGGCCGGAGCAGTTCTTC.

This clone is termed medium-sized. The CDR3 reads CASSGTTGDGNTIYF. CDR3 DNA: TGTGCCAGCAGTGGAACGACAGGGGACGGAAACACCATATATTTT. The chain couples TRBV6-1 to TRBJ1-3; 8 bases are a match to TRBD1. Per germline, CDR1 MNHNS and CDR2 SASEGT. The CDR3 sequence is 15 residues long. V shed 4 bases, J shed 4 bases, and the junction held 6 bases outside the gene matches.

In its sample, this clone was seen many times. CDR3 region: CASRGTGVQETQYF. The CDR3 coding sequence is TGTGCCAGCAGGGGGACGGGGGTTCAAGAGACCCAGTACTTC. The chain joins TRBV28 to TRBJ2-5; D is possibly TRBD2 (6 bases). V was cut by 6 bases and J by 2 bases, with 13 bases left in between. The germline CDR1 and CDR2 sequences are MDHEN and SYDVKM. This CDR3 comprises 14 residues.